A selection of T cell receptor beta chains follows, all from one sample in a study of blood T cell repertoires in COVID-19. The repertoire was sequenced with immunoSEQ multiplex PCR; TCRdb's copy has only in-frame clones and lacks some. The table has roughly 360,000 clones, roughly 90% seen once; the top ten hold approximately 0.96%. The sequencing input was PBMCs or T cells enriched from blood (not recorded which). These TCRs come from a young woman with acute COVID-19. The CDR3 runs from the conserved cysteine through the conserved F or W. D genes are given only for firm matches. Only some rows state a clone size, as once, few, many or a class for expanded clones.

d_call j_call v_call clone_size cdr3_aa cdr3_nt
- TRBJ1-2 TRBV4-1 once CASSQAAGKDYGYTF TGCGCCAGCAGCCAAGCGGCAGGAAAGGACTATGGCTACACCTTC
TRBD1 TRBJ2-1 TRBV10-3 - CAISESRADRGEQFF TGTGCCATCAGTGAGTCGAGGGCTGACAGGGGTGAGCAGTTCTTC
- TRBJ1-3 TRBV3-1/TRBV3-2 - CASSQVYSTRGNTIYF TGTGCCAGCAGCCAAGTGTACAGTACCAGGGGAAACACCATATATTTT
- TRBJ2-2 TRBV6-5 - CASQGTLRTGELFF TGTGCCAGCCAGGGGACGCTGAGAACCGGGGAGCTGTTTTTT
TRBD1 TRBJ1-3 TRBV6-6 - CASSGQGPWTGNTIYF TGTGCCAGCAGTGGACAGGGCCCCTGGACTGGAAACACCATATATTTT
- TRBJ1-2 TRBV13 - CASRSTEPYGYTF TGTGCCAGCAGATCTACAGAGCCCTATGGCTACACCTTC
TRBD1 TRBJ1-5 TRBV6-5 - CASSMGQGRQPQHF TGTGCCAGCAGCATGGGACAGGGGCGGCAGCCCCAGCATTTT
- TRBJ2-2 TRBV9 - CASSITGSGELFF TGTGCCAGCAGCATAACAGGGTCCGGGGAGCTGTTTTTT
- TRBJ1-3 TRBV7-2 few CASSVRGSGNTIYF TGTGCCAGCAGCGTCCGGGGTTCTGGAAACACCATATATTTT
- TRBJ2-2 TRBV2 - CASSAGELFF TGTGCCAGCAGTGCTGGGGAGCTGTTTTTT
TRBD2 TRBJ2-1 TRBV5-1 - CASNLAGRSYNEQFF TGCGCCAGCAATTTAGCGGGGCGGTCCTACAATGAGCAGTTCTTC
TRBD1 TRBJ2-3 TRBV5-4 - CASSLDRGTQYF TGTGCCAGCAGCTTAGACAGGGGGACGCAGTATTTT
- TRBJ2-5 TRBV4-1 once CASSQPRGALETQYF TGCGCCAGCAGCCAACCCCGGGGGGCGCTGGAGACCCAGTACTTC
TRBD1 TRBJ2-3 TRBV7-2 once CASSPGVGQGAGDTQYF TGTGCCAGCAGCCCCGGGGTGGGGCAGGGGGCAGGTGATACGCAGTATTTT
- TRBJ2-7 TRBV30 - CAWSRGNYEQYF TGTGCCTGGAGTCGGGGTAACTACGAGCAGTACTTC
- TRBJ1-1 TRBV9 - CASSAAGETEAFF TGTGCCAGCAGCGCCGCCGGAGAGACTGAAGCTTTCTTT
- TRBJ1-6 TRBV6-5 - CASINLSAGNSPLHF TGTGCCAGCATTAACCTTTCGGCAGGGAACTCACCCCTCCACTTT
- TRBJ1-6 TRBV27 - CASSFLGPTGTYNSPLHF TGTGCCAGCAGTTTTCTAGGCCCTACCGGCACCTATAATTCACCCCTCCACTTT
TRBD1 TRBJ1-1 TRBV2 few CASSRQGRGDTEAFF TGTGCCAGCAGTCGACAGGGGAGAGGGGACACTGAAGCTTTCTTT
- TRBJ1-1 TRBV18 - CASSPWQGRSTEAFF TGTGCCAGCTCACCATGGCAGGGAAGAAGCACTGAAGCTTTCTTT
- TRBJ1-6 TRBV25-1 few CASSDSLESHNSPLHF TGTGCCAGCAGTGATTCCCTCGAGAGTCATAATTCACCCCTCCACTTT
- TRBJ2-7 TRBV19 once CASSTFLPTYEQYF TGTGCCAGTAGCACCTTTCTCCCTACCTACGAGCAGTACTTC
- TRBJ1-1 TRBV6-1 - CASSEAAAPNTEAFF TGTGCCAGCAGTGAAGCGGCGGCCCCGAACACTGAAGCTTTCTTT
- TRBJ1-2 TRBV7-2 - CASSGDQPYGYTF TGTGCCAGCAGCGGAGACCAACCCTATGGCTACACCTTC
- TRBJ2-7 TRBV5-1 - CASSLNSAYEQYF TGCGCCAGCAGCTTGAACAGTGCCTACGAGCAGTACTTC
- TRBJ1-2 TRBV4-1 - CASSQGAPGDYGYTF TGCGCCAGCAGCCAAGGGGCCCCGGGGGACTATGGCTACACCTTC
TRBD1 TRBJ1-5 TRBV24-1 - CAAQGENQPQHF TGTGCCGCACAGGGGGAGAATCAGCCCCAGCATTTT
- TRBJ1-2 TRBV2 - CASSDSFRGNGYTF TGTGCCAGCAGTGATTCTTTTCGGGGTAATGGCTACACCTTC